The source of this TCR beta chain is a study of cytomegalovirus exposure and HLA in healthy donors. The study's findings and limits: A later analysis reportedly identified an Asian-associated ancestry cluster as carrying fewer N-insertions than the 666-donor mean.

With respect to this clone: Its matching antigen is unknown.

The study ran its PCR with 60 Vbeta and 13 Jbeta primers. In the authors' methods: There were 70 million to 95 million unique TCR beta chains by a later count, and approximately 10 million of them were shared. Repertoires were generated with immunoSEQ multiplex PCR, while TCRdb's copy carries only in-frame clones and drops some. Clonal size and the V and J genes are those of that table, whereas D and trimming came from the DNA. The profile shows approximately 92,000 clones, about 86% of them singletons. This CDR3 comprises 15 residues. Trimming removed 5 bases from V and 2 bases from J, with 12 bases in between. Germline values: CDR1 SGHTA, CDR2 FQGNSA.

The TCR originated in a woman aged 70-85 years in good health and CMV-seropositive. The chain joins TRBV7-2 to TRBJ2-2, with D perhaps matching TRBD2 (5 bases). Material: PBMCs. CDR3 DNA sequence: TGTGCCAGCAGCACAGACTCGGGAAACACCGGGGAGCTGTTTTTT. It codes for CASSTDSGNTGELFF. Drawing the rest from reference TRBV7-2 and TRBJ2-2, the complete variable domain is GAGVSQSPSNKVTEKGKDVELRCDPISGHTALYWYRQSLGQGLEFLIYFQGNSAPDKSGLPSDRFSAERTGGSVSTLTIQRTQQEDSAVYLCASSTDSGNTGELFFGEGSRLTVL.